These 24 T cell receptor beta chains share one sample of origin, sequenced in a study of cytomegalovirus exposure and HLA in healthy donors. The PCR contained 60 Vbeta and 13 Jbeta primers. TCRdb keeps only in-frame clones here, not all; method: immunoSEQ multiplex PCR. The sample lists 200,000 or so clones, 78% seen once, with 4.5% to 7.5% in the top ten. The sequencing input was PBMCs. The receptors here all came from a woman in her 30s in good health and CMV-seropositive.

The table lists this clone with a count of one. The chain joins TRBV13 to TRBJ1-3; no definite D call. CDR1 and CDR2 (germline): PRHDT, FYEKMQ (reference sequence). V lost 5 bases and J lost 0, with 14 bases in between. This CDR3 region has 16 residues. CDR3 nucleotides: TGTGCCAGCAGCCCGGAAAACAGAGCCTCTGGAAACACCATATATTTT. Protein sequence: CASSPENRASGNTIYF.

Comments on this clone: Relative to the germline gene, one junction end is altered; a read error may explain this. The chain employs TRBV29-1 and TRBJ1-1; 8 bases line up with TRBD1. The germline V gene encodes CDR1 SQVTM and CDR2 ANQGSEA. This CDR3 is built from 17 residues. The CDR3 region is CSVTGAGGSGKNAEAFF. For the CDR3, the DNA is TGCAGCGTTACAGGCGCAGGGGGCTCTGGGAAGAACGCTGAAGCTTTCTTT.

This clone was seen a handful of times. The CDR3 DNA is TGTGCCAGCATGCGGCTGCCATCCTCCTACGAGCAGTACTTC. This encodes CASMRLPSSYEQYF. The J gene is TRBJ2-7, the V gene TRBV2; no reliable D call. The CDR3 loop spans 14 amino acids. Germline assignment: CDR1 SNHLY and CDR2 FYNNEI. V was clipped by 7 bases and J by 0 bases, with 13 bases between them. Full variable domain (missing parts from reference TRBV2 and TRBJ2-7): EPEVTQTPSHQVTQMGQEVILRCVPISNHLYFYWYRQILGQKVEFLVSFYNNEISEKSEIFDDQFSVERPDGSNFTLKIRSTKLEDSAMYFCASMRLPSSYEQYFGPGTRLTVT.

The chain uses TRBV27 and TRBJ1-5, with D unresolved. The CDR3 runs 15 residues. The V end was cut by 0 bases, the J end by 4 bases, with 10 bases between. Germline V CDR1 and CDR2: MNHEY, SMNVEV (reference sequence). The CDR3 protein is CASSLSIARNQPQHF. DNA of the CDR3: TGTGCCAGCAGTTTATCGATAGCCCGTAATCAGCCCCAGCATTTT.

The chain employs TRBV13 and TRBJ2-5; 11 nucleotides agree with TRBD2. This CDR3 has 16 amino acids. V shed 5 bases and J 2 bases; nucleotides not matched to a gene: 7. Germline values: CDR1 PRHDT, CDR2 FYEKMQ (reference sequence). This chain's CDR3 is CASSVRLAGSQETQYF. Written as DNA, the CDR3 is TGTGCCAGCAGCGTGAGACTAGCGGGGTCGCAAGAGACCCAGTACTTC.

The chain joins TRBV5-1 to TRBJ2-7; 7 bases fit TRBD1. Unmatched junction bases numbered 5, after V lost 0 bases and J lost 5 bases. Germline lookup yields CDR1 SGHRS and CDR2 YFSETQ. CDR3 length: 14 residues. The CDR3 DNA follows: TGCGCCAGCAGCTTGGACAGGGGAATCCACGAGCAGTACTTC. Its protein product is CASSLDRGIHEQYF. Supplemented by reference TRBV5-1 and TRBJ2-7, the full variable domain reads KAGVTQTPRYLIKTRGQQVTLSCSPISGHRSVSWYQQTPGQGLQFLFEYFSETQRNKGNFPGRFSGRQFSNSRSEMNVSTLELGDSALYLCASSLDRGIHEQYFGPGTRLTVT.

This chain connects TRBV5-1 to TRBJ2-7; 9 nucleotides agree with TRBD1. There are 16 residues in the CDR3. The V segment lost 4 bases and the J segment 5 bases; nucleotides outside the gene matches: 13. CDR1 is SGHRS and CDR2 is YFSETQ in the germline V gene. CDR3 sequence: CASSLIPGQGSDEQYF. The DNA for the CDR3 is TGCGCCAGCAGCCTAATCCCGGGACAGGGATCAGACGAGCAGTACTTC.

In this sample, this clone turned up once. This sequence joins TRBV9 and TRBJ1-5; D may be TRBD1 (5 bases). The CDR3 length is 14 residues. V lost 4 bases, J lost 7 bases, and 15 bases lay in between. Germline V gene sequence: CDR1 SGDLS, CDR2 YYNGEE. Here the CDR3 DNA reads TGTGCCAGCAGCCAGGGAGGGAACCTACAGCCCCAGCATTTT. Translating gives CASSQGGNLQPQHF. Drawing the rest from reference TRBV9 and TRBJ1-5, the complete variable domain is DSGVTQTPKHLITATGQRVTLRCSPRSGDLSVYWYQQSLDQGLQFLIQYYNGEERAKGNILERFSAQQFPDLHSELNLSSLELGDSALYFCASSQGGNLQPQHFGDGTRLSIL.

This clone was seen only once. The chain combines TRBV4-3 with TRBJ2-3; 7 nucleotides agree with TRBD1. V was pared by 1 base and J by 5 bases, with 9 bases of the junction left unmatched. Germline loops: CDR1 LGHNA, CDR2 YSLEER. CDR3 length: 16 amino acids. CDR3 in amino acids: CASSQVSPGQEDTQYF. For the CDR3, the DNA is TGCGCCAGCAGCCAAGTTAGCCCCGGACAGGAAGATACGCAGTATTTT.

The rearrangement joins TRBV12-5 to TRBJ2-1; 8 bases line up with TRBD2. CDR3 size: 16 residues. Germline lookup yields CDR1 LGHNT and CDR2 FRNRAP. J gave up 5 bases and V 2 bases, and 8 bases lay outside the gene matches. CDR3 protein: CASGLSPGLDNNEQFF. In DNA form, the CDR3 reads TGTGCTAGTGGTTTGTCCCCGGGACTAGATAACAATGAGCAGTTCTTC.

The CDR3 loop is CASSTFDRGTGVYEQYF. As DNA, the CDR3 is TGTGCCAGCAGCACCTTCGACCGCGGGACAGGGGTCTACGAGCAGTACTTC. The chain links TRBV5-6 to TRBJ2-5; 10 bases fit TRBD1. The DNA end favors TRBJ2-7, so the J call may be wrong. The germline CDR1 and CDR2 sequences are SGHDT and YYEEEE. The CDR3 is 17 residues long.

This clone has just one count. V and J are TRBV6-5 and TRBJ2-1; TRBD1 is a possible D gene (6 bases). This CDR3 is 13 amino acids long. Germline CDR1 and CDR2: MNHEY and SVGAGI. The germline V and J ends were trimmed by 4 bases and 4 bases, with 8 bases remaining between them. CDR3 in amino acids: CASSLDRYNEQFF. CDR3 sequence (DNA): TGTGCCAGCAGTTTGGACAGATACAATGAGCAGTTCTTC.

The chain carries TRBV5-6 and TRBJ2-1; 9 nucleotides match TRBD2. The CDR3 is 16 residues long. With 5 bases clipped from V and 0 bases from J, the junction kept 6 bases outside the gene matches. Germline-derived CDR1 and CDR2 are SGHDT and YYEEEE. CDR3 sequence reads: CASSYSGGSSYNEQFF. CDR3 bases: TGTGCCAGCAGTTATAGCGGGGGAAGCTCCTACAATGAGCAGTTCTTC.

The chain couples TRBV19 to TRBJ1-5; 8 bases are a match to TRBD1. V was clipped by 7 bases and J by 4 bases; unmatched bases: 12. From germline, CDR1 is LNHDA and CDR2 SQIVND (reference sequence). The length of the CDR3 is 16 residues. CDR3 sequence (DNA): TGTGCCAGTACCCCTTCCAGGGGGCTGAGGAATCAGCCCCAGCATTTT. The encoded protein is CASTPSRGLRNQPQHF.

The sample holds a few counts of this clone. The genes are TRBV6-5 and TRBJ2-5; no reliable D call. This CDR3 region has 13 residues. Germline-derived CDR1 and CDR2 are MNHEY and SVGAGI. The V end lost 6 bases, the J end lost 6 bases, and 14 bases lay between the germline ends. Here the CDR3 DNA reads TGTGCCAGCAGCCACCTCCAGGCGAAGACCCAGTACTTC. Residues: CASSHLQAKTQYF.

The rearrangement links TRBV2 to TRBJ1-1, with D unclear. Germline CDR1 reads SNHLY; CDR2 reads FYNNEI. The CDR3 totals 14 residues. Trimming removed 8 bases at V and 4 bases at J, with 17 bases between. The CDR3 reads CASQGVREGTEAFF. DNA of the CDR3: TGTGCCAGCCAAGGAGTCCGGGAGGGCACTGAAGCTTTCTTT.

The J gene is TRBJ2-1, the V gene TRBV6-6; 9 positions match TRBD2. This CDR3 spans 15 amino acids. The germline CDR1 and CDR2 sequences are MNHNY and SVGAGI (reference sequence). J gave up 4 bases and V 3 bases, and 4 bases lay outside the gene matches. The DNA for the CDR3 is TGTGCCAGCAGTTATTGGCGGGGGGGTTACAATGAGCAGTTCTTC. Encoded protein: CASSYWRGGYNEQFF.

This clone has just a few counts. The chain links TRBV28 to TRBJ2-3; D perhaps matches TRBD2 (5 bases). CDR1 is MDHEN and CDR2 is SYDVKM in the germline V gene. This CDR3 is built from 16 residues. V lost 3 bases and J 0 bases, leaving 13 bases between the germline ends. The CDR3 loop reads CASSFRGRTSTDTQYF. DNA for the CDR3: TGTGCCAGCAGTTTCAGAGGGAGAACTAGCACAGATACGCAGTATTTT.

This chain connects TRBV7-6 to TRBJ2-2; D ambiguous. Germline V lookup: CDR1 SGHVS, CDR2 FNYEAQ. V lost 4 bases and J lost 5, with 23 bases in between. The CDR3 contains 18 residues. In DNA form, the CDR3 reads TGTGCCAGCAGCTCCATCCCGAATCAGGCAGTCTCTACCGGGGAGCTGTTTTTT. The encoded protein is CASSSIPNQAVSTGELFF.

V is TRBV11-2 and J is TRBJ2-7; maybe TRBD1 (6 bases). The CDR3 runs 13 residues. Germline V gene sequence: CDR1 SGHAT, CDR2 FQNNGV. V shed 3 bases and J shed 6 bases, with 12 bases lying between them. The CDR3 here is CASSFRDIFEQYF. Here the CDR3 DNA reads TGTGCCAGCAGCTTCCGGGACATATTCGAGCAGTACTTC.

V and J are TRBV29-1 and TRBJ2-7; 9 bases line up with TRBD1. CDR3 size: 12 residues. Germline-derived CDR1 and CDR2 are SQVTM and ANQGSEA. Unmatched junction bases numbered 6, after V lost 5 bases and J lost 7 bases. CDR3 loop: CSVNRGQGEQYF. The CDR3 DNA sequence: TGCAGCGTTAATCGGGGACAGGGAGAGCAGTACTTC.

The chain uses TRBV28 and TRBJ1-1, with D perhaps matching TRBD1 (5 bases). In germline, CDR1 is MDHEN, CDR2 SYDVKM. This CDR3 is 14 amino acids long. V dropped 7 bases and J dropped 5 bases, with 17 bases sitting between them. Written as DNA, the CDR3 is TGTGCCAGCATCTTTTCGTTTCGGGGGACTGAAGCTTTCTTT. Its protein product is CASIFSFRGTEAFF. Drawing the rest from reference TRBV28 and TRBJ1-1, the complete variable domain is DVKVTQSSRYLVKRTGEKVFLECVQDMDHENMFWYRQDPGLGLRLIYFSYDVKMKEKGDIPEGYSVSREKKERFSLILESASTNQTSMYLCASIFSFRGTEAFFGQGTRLTVV.

The gene calls are TRBV6-4 and TRBJ2-3, with D possibly being TRBD1 (6 bases). Trimming pared 2 bases from V and 3 bases from J, leaving 15 bases between. The CDR3 runs to 16 residues. Per germline, CDR1 MRHNA and CDR2 SNTAGT. CDR3 sequence: CASSDDLARGTDTQYF. The DNA for the CDR3 is TGTGCCAGCAGTGACGACTTAGCGAGGGGGACAGATACGCAGTATTTT.

The rearrangement links TRBV15 to TRBJ1-2; 7 bases are a match to TRBD1. CDR1 is LNHNV, CDR2 YYDKDF, per germline (reference sequence). This CDR3 has 15 residues. The V and J ends lost 5 bases and 4 bases, in that order; junction bases with no gene match: 10. The CDR3 DNA sequence: TGTGCCACCAGCCGGGACAGTCTGCTTACCTATGGCTACACCTTC. Its protein is CATSRDSLLTYGYTF.